These T cell receptor beta chains were read from a single sample in a study of shared clonotypes between healthy human individuals. Sequencing used immunoSEQ multiplex PCR; TCRdb keeps in-frame clones, though not all of them. The sample shows about 470,000 clones, about 76% of them seen only once. Sequenced material: PBMCs. The source of these receptors is a woman aged 40 to 50 in good health. Some clones in this sample may be carry-over from other donors' samples. CDR3s include the opening cysteine and the closing phenylalanine or tryptophan. D genes are given only for firm matches. Clone sizes are given selectively: once, few, many, or a class where the clone is expanded.

.	TRBD1	TRBV25-1	TRBJ1-1	CASSELTGALNTEAFF	TGTGCCAGCAGTGAACTGACAGGGGCGCTGAACACTGAAGCTTTCTTT
.	.	TRBV7-8	TRBJ2-3	CASSLGVRVDTDTQYF	TGTGCCAGCAGCTTAGGTGTTCGGGTGGACACAGATACGCAGTATTTT
.	TRBD1	TRBV28	TRBJ2-7	CASREPGTGDGQYF	TGTGCCAGCAGAGAACCCGGGACAGGGGACGGCCAGTACTTC
.	TRBD1	TRBV5-1	TRBJ1-6	CASSYIPRQGAPWEISPLHF	TGCGCCAGCAGCTATATACCTCGACAGGGGGCCCCCTGGGAGATTTCACCCCTCCACTTT
.	.	TRBV28	TRBJ1-5	CASSSHIPYSNQPQHF	TGTGCCAGCAGTTCCCACATCCCTTATAGCAATCAGCCCCAGCATTTT
many	.	TRBV6-5	TRBJ1-5	CASSQGSGQPQHF	TGTGCCAGCAGCCAGGGGTCGGGTCAGCCCCAGCATTTT
.	TRBD2	TRBV30	TRBJ2-1	CAWNTAGGRDEQFF	TGTGCCTGGAACACAGCGGGAGGTCGGGATGAGCAGTTCTTC
once	.	TRBV19	TRBJ2-7	CASSDSDMVEQYF	TGTGCCAGTAGCGATAGCGATATGGTCGAGCAGTACTTC
.	TRBD2	TRBV27	TRBJ2-3	CASSLMGLAGGKTDTQYF	TGTGCCAGCAGTTTAATGGGGCTAGCGGGAGGAAAAACAGATACGCAGTATTTT
.	TRBD1	TRBV5-1	TRBJ1-1	CASSEDRGGTEAFF	TGCGCCAGCAGCGAGGACAGGGGAGGAACTGAAGCTTTCTTT
.	TRBD1	TRBV5-1	TRBJ2-5	CASSFPISGTGTEGETQYF	TGCGCCAGCAGCTTCCCCATTTCCGGGACAGGGACCGAGGGGGAGACCCAGTACTTC
.	TRBD2	TRBV29-1	TRBJ2-3	CSVETSGRFDTQYF	TGCAGCGTTGAAACTAGCGGGAGATTTGATACGCAGTATTTT
.	.	TRBV11-2	TRBJ1-2	CASRYPGAPANYGYTF	TGTGCCAGCAGGTACCCGGGGGCGCCGGCTAACTATGGCTACACCTTC
.	TRBD2	TRBV7-3	TRBJ2-1	CASSLLTGTSGRGSYNEQFF	TGTGCCAGCAGCCTCTTAACCGGGACTAGCGGGAGAGGTTCCTACAATGAGCAGTTCTTC
.	.	TRBV5-1	TRBJ1-1	CASSATFTDTEAFF	TGCGCCAGCAGCGCGACTTTCACGGACACTGAAGCTTTCTTT
.	.	TRBV7-2	TRBJ1-2	CASSPLVGPSYGYTF	TGTGCCAGCAGCCCCCTTGTAGGGCCTAGCTATGGCTACACCTTC
many	.	TRBV7-9	TRBJ2-1	CASSYPHGGSYNEQFF	TGTGCCAGCAGTTACCCTCACGGAGGTTCCTACAATGAGCAGTTCTTC
.	.	TRBV6-6	TRBJ1-4	CASSPTGRGNEKLFF	TGTGCCAGCAGTCCTACAGGGAGGGGGAATGAAAAACTGTTTTTT
.	TRBD2	TRBV5-4	TRBJ2-1	CASSSALAGGGSEQFF	TGTGCCAGCAGCTCAGCTCTAGCGGGAGGGGGTAGTGAGCAGTTCTTC
.	TRBD2	TRBV7-8	TRBJ2-7	CASSLATSFISYEQYF	TGTGCCAGCAGCTTAGCGACTAGCTTCATCTCCTACGAGCAGTACTTC
few	.	TRBV9	TRBJ2-1	CASSRGPSAPNEQFF	TGTGCCAGCAGTCGAGGGCCCTCGGCCCCCAATGAGCAGTTCTTC
.	.	TRBV11-2	TRBJ2-7	CASSLAMGGPWDEQYF	TGTGCCAGCAGCTTAGCCATGGGGGGACCTTGGGACGAGCAGTACTTC
.	.	TRBV21-1	TRBJ1-5	CARKDRVLGNQPQHF	TGTGCCAGGAAAGACAGGGTTTTGGGCAATCAGCCCCAGCATTTT
.	.	TRBV6-4	TRBJ2-1	CASSDTGVNEQFF	TGTGCCAGCAGTGACACTGGGGTCAATGAGCAGTTCTTC
.	.	TRBV7-6	TRBJ2-1	CASSALAPVNNEQFF	TGTGCCAGCAGCGCCCTAGCGCCGGTTAACAATGAGCAGTTCTTC
.	.	TRBV30	TRBJ1-4	CAWTEVRGEKLFF	TGTGCCTGGACCGAGGTACGGGGGGAAAAACTGTTTTTT
.	.	TRBV18	TRBJ1-3	CASSPTGSSGNTIYF	TGTGCCAGCTCACCAACAGGGAGCTCTGGAAACACCATATATTTT
.	.	TRBV5-5	TRBJ1-2	CASSLVQGGNGYTF	TGTGCCAGCAGCTTGGTCCAGGGAGGGAATGGCTACACCTTC
.	TRBD1	TRBV18	TRBJ1-5	CASSPEQGVNQPQHF	TGTGCCAGCTCACCGGAACAGGGGGTCAATCAGCCCCAGCATTTT
.	.	TRBV7-9	TRBJ1-1	CASSLAWGSDHTEAFF	TGTGCCAGCAGCTTAGCGTGGGGCAGTGATCACACTGAAGCTTTCTTT
.	.	TRBV6-1	TRBJ2-5	CASSVDYSQETQYF	TGTGCCAGCAGCGTCGACTACTCACAAGAGACCCAGTACTTC
.	.	TRBV7-9	TRBJ1-5	CASSPAGHQPQHF	TGTGCCAGCAGCCCGGCCGGTCATCAGCCCCAGCATTTT
.	.	TRBV5-1	TRBJ1-4	CASSSGAQGQKLFF	TGCGCCAGCAGCTCCGGGGCCCAGGGGCAAAAACTGTTTTTT
once	.	TRBV7-8	TRBJ1-5	CASSHPGISQPQHF	TGTGCCAGCAGCCATCCCGGGATATCCCAGCCCCAGCATTTT
many	TRBD1	TRBV7-2	TRBJ1-1	CASSLGDRGYTEAFF	TGTGCCAGCAGCTTGGGGGACAGGGGTTACACTGAAGCTTTCTTT
.	.	TRBV5-1	TRBJ2-1	CASSLVASNEQFF	TGCGCCAGCAGCTTGGTCGCGTCCAATGAGCAGTTCTTC
.	TRBD1	TRBV11-3	TRBJ2-5	CASSLGQGFQETQYF	TGTGCCAGCAGCTTGGGACAGGGGTTCCAAGAGACCCAGTACTTC
.	TRBD2	TRBV11-3	TRBJ2-3	CASQPSGADTQYF	TGTGCCAGCCAGCCTAGCGGGGCAGATACGCAGTATTTT
.	.	TRBV7-9	TRBJ2-3	CASSLGFSVEDTQYF	TGTGCCAGCAGCTTAGGGTTTTCGGTCGAGGATACGCAGTATTTT
.	.	TRBV7-3	TRBJ2-1	CASSRRGFSSYNEQFF	TGTGCCAGCAGCCGGCGGGGATTTAGCTCCTACAATGAGCAGTTCTTC
.	.	TRBV7-2	TRBJ2-7	CASSLDPGPYEQYF	TGTGCCAGCAGCTTAGATCCGGGACCCTACGAGCAGTACTTC
.	.	TRBV29-1	TRBJ2-7	CSVGSDRSSYEQYF	TGCAGCGTTGGTTCGGACAGAAGCTCCTACGAGCAGTACTTC
few	.	TRBV9	TRBJ1-2	CASSPQVRDDYGYTF	TGTGCCAGCAGCCCTCAAGTAAGGGATGACTATGGCTACACCTTC
.	TRBD2	TRBV9	TRBJ2-2	CASSQTVSASGVTGELFF	TGTGCCAGCAGCCAGACGGTCTCGGCTAGCGGGGTCACCGGGGAGCTGTTTTTT
.	.	TRBV6-5	TRBJ1-2	CASSYSQGLYGYTF	TGTGCCAGCAGTTACTCCCAAGGGCTCTATGGCTACACCTTC
.	.	TRBV5-1	TRBJ2-2	CASRLLPAPTGELFF	TGCGCCAGCAGATTACTACCGGCGCCCACCGGGGAGCTGTTTTTT
.	.	TRBV5-1	TRBJ2-6	CASSLSGSGANVLTF	TGCGCCAGCAGCTTGTCGGGGTCAGGGGCCAACGTCCTGACTTTC
.	TRBD2	TRBV7-6	TRBJ2-2	CASSSAALGLAGLNTGELFF	TGTGCCAGCAGCTCAGCAGCCTTGGGACTAGCGGGATTGAACACCGGGGAGCTGTTTTTT
.	TRBD2	TRBV4-2	TRBJ2-1	CASSLKREWADEQFF	TGTGCCAGCAGCCTGAAGCGGGAGTGGGCGGATGAGCAGTTCTTC
.	.	TRBV6-6	TRBJ2-1	CASSKTGTLYNEQFF	TGTGCCAGCAGTAAAACCGGGACCCTTTACAATGAGCAGTTCTTC
.	TRBD1	TRBV7-2	TRBJ1-5	CASSWTGGADQPQHF	TGTGCCAGCAGCTGGACAGGGGGCGCCGATCAGCCCCAGCATTTT
.	.	TRBV18	TRBJ2-1	CASSPGHNNEQFF	TGTGCCAGCTCACCGGGGCACAACAATGAGCAGTTCTTC
.	TRBD1	TRBV2	TRBJ2-7	CASQALRTGFDEQYF	TGTGCCAGCCAGGCCTTAAGGACAGGATTCGACGAGCAGTACTTC
.	TRBD1	TRBV5-6	TRBJ1-1	CASSTGQGTTEAFF	TGTGCCAGCAGCACCGGACAGGGGACCACTGAAGCTTTCTTT
.	TRBD2	TRBV18	TRBJ2-3	CASSPGLAGSGDTQYF	TGTGCCAGCTCACCGGGACTAGCGGGGTCTGGGGATACGCAGTATTTT
.	TRBD1	TRBV28	TRBJ1-5	CASSLGQGARYQPQHF	TGTGCCAGCAGTTTAGGTCAGGGGGCGAGGTATCAGCCCCAGCATTTT
.	TRBD1	TRBV27	TRBJ1-1	CASSATGTPRAFF	TGTGCCAGCAGTGCGACAGGGACTCCGAGAGCTTTCTTT
.	.	TRBV7-6	TRBJ2-7	CASSERVGGGHEQYF	TGTGCCAGCAGCGAGCGAGTCGGTGGGGGACACGAGCAGTACTTC
once	.	TRBV20-1	TRBJ1-4	CRGQGGEKLFF	TGTCGTGGGCAGGGAGGTGAAAAACTGTTTTTT